The 25 T cell receptor beta chains given below trace back to one sample, sequenced in a study of tumor and adjacent non-tumor tissue in lung cancer. A modified ARM-PCR protocol with three rounds of nested PCR amplified TCRbeta. Using its own MiXCR run on the multiplex PCR reads, TCRdb lists one record per CDR3 protein. Of fewer than 120,000 distinct CDR3 sequences in the sample, over 70% were seen once. RNA was extracted from bulk tissue without any cell sorting. The sample comprised lung tumor tissue. The origin of the receptors is a man aged 65 to 85 with non-small cell lung cancer.

As to this clonotype: This may stem from a read error, because a much larger clone lies one nucleotide away. This chain joins TRBV11-2 and TRBJ2-2; possibly TRBD1 or TRBD2 for D (5 bases each). Per the germline V gene, CDR1 is SGHAT and CDR2 is FQNNGV. The CDR3 covers 13 residues. Trimming left V 6 bases short and J 5 bases short, with 10 bases between. The CDR3 DNA follows: TGTGCCAGCAGGGGACCGCAGACCGGGGAGCTGTTTTTT. Encoded protein: CASRGPQTGELFF.

Worth noting for this clonotype: One end of the junction is discordant with germline, which a read error may explain. This chain joins TRBV2 and TRBJ2-1, with D maybe TRBD2 (6 bases). The CDR3 is made up of 15 amino acids. Germline V CDR1 and CDR2: SNHLY, FYNNEI. This CDR3 reads CASRGTGSSYNEEFF. The CDR3 DNA reads TGTGCCAGCAGGGGGACTGGGAGCTCCTACAATGAGGAGTTCTTC.

A remark on this clonotype: An end of the junction does not agree with germline; a read error may underlie this. This chain uses TRBV4-1 with TRBJ1-5; 7 bases are shared with TRBD1. Germline values: CDR1 MGHRA, CDR2 YSYEKL. This CDR3 is built from 16 residues. As DNA, the CDR3 is TGTACCAGCAGCATTATACCGGGACAGATAAATCAGCCCCAGCATTTT. Translated: CTSSIIPGQINQPQHF.

As to this clonotype: Relative to the germline gene, one junction end is altered; a read error may explain this. The V call is TRBV6-5, the J call TRBJ1-5, with D perhaps matching TRBD1 (6 bases). Per the germline V gene, CDR1 is MNHEY and CDR2 is SVGAGI. CDR3 size: 14 residues. Here the CDR3 reads CASSYVRGNQPQDF. The CDR3 nucleotides read TGTGCCAGCAGTTATGTCAGGGGAAATCAGCCCCAGGATTTT.

This clonotype was detected once. The rearrangement joins TRBV5-1 to TRBJ1-2, with a tentative D call TRBD1 (5 bases). The CDR3 runs 16 residues. The V end was cut by 1 base, the J end by 5 bases, with 18 bases between. CDR1 and CDR2 from the germline V gene are SGHRS and YFSETQ. CDR3 sequence: CASSLTPLTDNYGYTF. Here the CDR3 DNA reads TGCGCCAGCAGCTTGACCCCCCTGACAGATAATTATGGCTACACCTTC.

Points on this clonotype: The junction differs from germline at one of its ends, possibly a read error. The chain joins TRBV6-5 to TRBJ2-1; unclear D gene. The CDR3 covers 15 residues. In germline, CDR1 is MNHEY, CDR2 SVGAGI. CDR3 amino acids: CAISYLHGVRNEQFF. The CDR3 bases are TGTGCCATCAGTTACCTACATGGGGTAAGGAATGAGCAGTTCTTC.

CDR3 region: CIISSAGLEQYF. CDR3 DNA: TGTATCATCAGTAGTGCGGGCCTCGAGCAGTACTTC. The chain links TRBV10-3 to TRBJ2-7; D is perhaps TRBD2 (5 bases). Germline V gene lookup returns CDR1 ENHRY and CDR2 SYGVKD. The CDR3 spans 12 residues.

DNA for the CDR3: TGCAGCGTTCTAAAGGGACAGTGGAACTATGGCTACACCTTC. It is translated as CSVLKGQWNYGYTF. The chain combines TRBV29-1 with TRBJ1-2; 7 bases agree with TRBD1. This CDR3 contains 14 residues. V trimming: 5 bases; J trimming: 2 bases; junction bases outside the gene matches: 8. The germline V gene has CDR1 SQVTM and CDR2 ANQGSEA.

On this clonotype: An end of the junction differs from the germline gene, which may be a read error. This chain's CDR3 is CTSNLAGRAVYGYTF. Here the CDR3 DNA reads TGTACCAGCAACTTGGCTGGTAGGGCGGTCTATGGCTACACCTTC. The chain joins TRBV5-6 to TRBJ1-2, with D unresolved. Germline values: CDR1 SGHDT, CDR2 YYEEEE. This CDR3 region has 15 residues.

Turning to this clonotype: An end of the junction differs from the germline gene, which may be a read error. The chain links TRBV20-1 to TRBJ1-5, with D perhaps TRBD1 (6 bases). The CDR3 has 15 amino acids. CDR1 and CDR2 (germline): DFQATT, SNEGSKA (reference sequence). The CDR3 here is CSARATPDRYPPQHF. CDR3 DNA sequence: TGCAGTGCTAGAGCTACCCCGGACAGATATCCGCCCCAACATTTT.

Only one count was recorded for this clonotype. The V and J genes are TRBV10-1 and TRBJ1-4; TRBD1 is a possible D gene (5 bases). The germline gives CDR1 WNHNN, CDR2 SYGVQD (reference sequence). Trimming took off 5 bases at V and 7 bases at J, with 14 bases between the two ends. This CDR3 has 14 residues. The CDR3 protein is CASSRSREGEKLFF. DNA of the CDR3: TGCGCCAGCAGTAGATCCAGGGAGGGTGAAAAACTGTTTTTT.

About this clonotype: The junction departs from germline at one end; a sequencing error may be responsible. V usage is TRBV11-2 and J usage is TRBJ2-2, with 11 bases identical to TRBD2. Germline CDR1 reads SGHAT; CDR2 reads FQNNGV. The CDR3 runs to 15 residues. The CDR3 nucleotides read TGTGCCATCAGCCCCTTAGCGGGGGGGACCGGGGAGCTGTTTTTC. Its translation is CAISPLAGGTGELFF. The full variable domain, rest sourced from reference TRBV11-2 and TRBJ2-2, is EAGVAQSPRYKIIEKRQSVAFWCNPISGHATLYWYQQILGQGPKLLIQFQNNGVVDDSQLPKDRFSAERLKGVDSTLKIQPAKLEDSAVYLCAISPLAGGTGELFFGEGSRLTVL.

The genes are TRBV11-3 and TRBJ2-1, with D perhaps matching TRBD1 (6 bases). Trimming left V 8 bases short and J 6 bases short, with 11 bases between. The CDR3 totals 12 residues. From germline, CDR1 is SGHNT and CDR2 YENEEA. The CDR3 reads CASSDRCNEQFF. CDR3 sequence (DNA): TGTGCCAGCTCTGACAGGTGCAATGAGCAGTTCTTC.

As to this clonotype: An end of the junction differs from the germline gene, which may be a read error. This rearrangement joins TRBV12-3 or TRBV12-4 to TRBJ2-5, with D perhaps matching TRBD2 (5 bases). The CDR3 is 12 residues long. The CDR3 region has the DNA TGTACCAGCACTAGTTTAGGGGAGACCCAGTACTTC. This codes for CTSTSLGETQYF.

With respect to this clonotype: Given a much more abundant clone one base away, this may be a read error. The chain combines TRBV5-1 with TRBJ1-3; 12 bases fit TRBD1. The CDR3 totals 14 residues. Per the germline V gene, CDR1 is SGHRS and CDR2 is YFSETQ. The ends lost 3 bases at V and 8 bases at J; junction bases unmatched: 3. The CDR3 DNA reads TGCGCCAGCAGCTCGGGACAGGGGGCGCACACCATATATTTT. This codes for CASSSGQGAHTIYF.

In regard to this clonotype: The junction departs from the called germline gene at one end, perhaps through a read error. This chain connects TRBV6-5 to TRBJ1-2, with TRBD1 identical over 11 bases. This CDR3 has 15 amino acids. Germline V gives CDR1 MNHEY, CDR2 SVGAGI. The DNA of the CDR3 is TGTGCCAACAGTTACAGCGGACAGGGGGCATATGGCTACGCCTTC. Protein sequence: CANSYSGQGAYGYAF.

Comment on this clonotype: Given the absence of the conserved phenylalanine or tryptophan at the CDR3 end, a read error is likely. The gene calls are TRBV12-3 or TRBV12-4 and TRBJ1-5; 10 bases are shared with TRBD1. The junction had 10 bases not matched to a gene; V was cut back by 9 bases and J by 5 bases. This CDR3 is 15 amino acids long. In nucleotides, the CDR3 is TGTGCCAGTAGCCCGACAGGGGGCAACCATCAGCCCCAGCATCTT. It specifies CASSPTGGNHQPQHL.

Points on this clonotype: A read error is likely, as this CDR3 ends without the conserved phenylalanine or tryptophan. This rearrangement joins TRBV4-2 to TRBJ2-5, with D perhaps matching TRBD2 (6 bases). Germline CDR1 reads LGHNA; CDR2 reads YNFKEQ. This CDR3 has 13 residues. Here the CDR3 DNA reads TGTGCCGGCAGCCAAGCTAGCGAAGAGACCCAGTACTAC. Translation gives CAGSQASEETQYY.

On this clonotype itself: Compared with germline, one end of the junction differs, possibly owing to a read error. V and J are TRBV11-2 and TRBJ2-3, with D hard to call. The germline gives CDR1 SGHAT, CDR2 FQNNGV. The CDR3 runs 13 residues. The CDR3 DNA reads as TGTGCTACGTCTGGTCGGAGCAGAGATACTCAGTATTTT. It translates to CATSGRSRDTQYF.

The J gene is TRBJ2-7, the V gene TRBV6-2 or TRBV6-3, with a weak D call TRBD2 (6 bases). V lost 5 bases and J 1 base, leaving 18 bases between the germline ends. This CDR3 is 16 amino acids long. Per the germline V gene, CDR1 is MNHEY and CDR2 is SVGEGT. CDR3 sequence: CASSPRDSGRSYEQYF. DNA for the CDR3: TGTGCCAGCAGTCCCCGGGATAGCGGCAGGTCCTACGAGCAGTACTTC.

This clonotype occurred a few times. This chain links TRBV4-3 with TRBJ2-1; TRBD2 matches at 8 bases. The V segment lost 7 bases and the J segment 5 bases; nucleotides outside the gene matches: 10. CDR1 and CDR2 from the germline V gene are LGHNA and YSLEER. The CDR3 is 15 amino acids. The DNA for the CDR3 is TGCGCCAGCAACCATCTTCCGGGACTAGACAATGAGCAGTTCTTC. Its protein product is CASNHLPGLDNEQFF.

Many counts were recorded for this clonotype. This rearrangement joins TRBV10-3 to TRBJ2-2; D is perhaps TRBD2 (5 bases). The germline V gene encodes CDR1 ENHRY and CDR2 SYGVKD. This CDR3 comprises 16 residues. V lost 7 bases and J 5 bases, leaving 20 bases between the germline ends. The CDR3 region is CAITGRAAPGTGELFF. In DNA form, the CDR3 reads TGTGCCATCACTGGGCGGGCTGCCCCGGGTACCGGGGAGCTGTTTTTT.

This clonotype was counted a few times. V is TRBV6-5 and J is TRBJ1-6; no clear D. CDR1 and CDR2 (germline): MNHEY, SVGAGI. Trimming removed 5 bases from V and 9 bases from J, with 20 bases in between. The CDR3 contains 16 residues. CDR3 in amino acids: CASSDTWGYIFSPLHF. The CDR3 DNA reads TGTGCCAGCAGTGACACATGGGGTTACATTTTTTCACCCCTCCACTTT.

The chain uses TRBV6-6 and TRBJ2-5; D may be TRBD2 (6 bases). Germline assignment: CDR1 MNHNY and CDR2 SVGAGI (reference sequence). Trimming stripped 9 bases from V and 9 bases from J, with 14 bases between. The CDR3 totals 11 residues. CDR3 amino acids: CASSLRDSQYF. The CDR3 nucleotides are TGTGCCAGTAGCCTTAGGGACTCCCAGTACTTC.

Comment on this clonotype: It is likely a read error, because the conserved phenylalanine at the end of the CDR3 is missing. No DNA is shown, since the ends of the CDR3 on it are uncertain; the CDR3 is the one TCRdb lists. The J gene is TRBJ2-5, the V gene TRBV29-1; the table's D call TRBD2 went unverified against the DNA. The CDR3 numbers 16 amino acids, ends counted. In germline, CDR1 is SQVTM, CDR2 ANQGSEA. The CDR3 here is CSAKPYLQTSQETQCL.